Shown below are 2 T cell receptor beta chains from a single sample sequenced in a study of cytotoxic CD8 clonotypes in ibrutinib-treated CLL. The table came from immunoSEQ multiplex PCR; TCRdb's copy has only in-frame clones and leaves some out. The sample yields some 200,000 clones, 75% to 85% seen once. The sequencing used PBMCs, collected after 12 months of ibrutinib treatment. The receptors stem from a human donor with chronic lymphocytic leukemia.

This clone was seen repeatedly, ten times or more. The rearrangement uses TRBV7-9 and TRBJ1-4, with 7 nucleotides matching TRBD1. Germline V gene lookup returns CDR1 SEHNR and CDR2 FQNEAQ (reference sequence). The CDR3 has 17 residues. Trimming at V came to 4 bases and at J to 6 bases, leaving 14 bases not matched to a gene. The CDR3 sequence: CASSSPRTTGWYEKLFF. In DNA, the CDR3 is TGTGCCAGCAGCTCCCCCCGAACGACAGGGTGGTATGAAAAACTGTTTTTT.

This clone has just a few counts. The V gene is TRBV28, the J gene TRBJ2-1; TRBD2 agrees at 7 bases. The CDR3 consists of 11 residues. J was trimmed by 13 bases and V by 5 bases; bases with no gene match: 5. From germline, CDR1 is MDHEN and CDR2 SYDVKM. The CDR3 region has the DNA TGTGCCAGCAGTGAGCGGGATAGACAGTTCTTC. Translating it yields CASSERDRQFF.